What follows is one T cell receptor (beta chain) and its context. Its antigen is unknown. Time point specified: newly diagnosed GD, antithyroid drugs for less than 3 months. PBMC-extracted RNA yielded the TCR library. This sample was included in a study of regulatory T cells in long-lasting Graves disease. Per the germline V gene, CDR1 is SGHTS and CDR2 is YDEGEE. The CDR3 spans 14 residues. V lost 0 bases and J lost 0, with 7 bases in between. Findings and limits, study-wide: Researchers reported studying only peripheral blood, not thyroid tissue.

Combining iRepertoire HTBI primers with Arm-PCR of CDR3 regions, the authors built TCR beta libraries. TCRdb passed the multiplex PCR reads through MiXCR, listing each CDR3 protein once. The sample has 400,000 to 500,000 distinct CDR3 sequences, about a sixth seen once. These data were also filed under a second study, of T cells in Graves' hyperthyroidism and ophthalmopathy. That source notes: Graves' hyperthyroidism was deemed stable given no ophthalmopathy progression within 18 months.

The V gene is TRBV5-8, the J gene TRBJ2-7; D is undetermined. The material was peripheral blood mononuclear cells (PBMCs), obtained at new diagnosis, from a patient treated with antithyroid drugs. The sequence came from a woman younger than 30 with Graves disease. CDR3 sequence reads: CASSLARVSYEQYF. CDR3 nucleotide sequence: TGTGCCAGCAGCTTGGCCCGGGTCTCCTACGAGCAGTACTTC.